The clone carrying this T cell receptor beta chain was detected many times. Its antigen remains unidentified. This sample was taken from a study of neurological immune-mediated disorders. Study information: Multiple sclerosis patients (n = 34) included some 31 with relapsing-remitting and 3 with secondary progressive disease. The study, taken as a whole, reports: Phylogenetic grouping assigned the repertoires of 18 of 34 multiple sclerosis patients to a single related-CDR3 cluster, representing a possible signature. HTLV-1-associated myelopathy had the most TCR clonal expansion, while multiple sclerosis had the least, a level that fell below healthy controls.

Source material was 2 million unsorted PBMCs, stored at -80 °C in RNAlater. Germline lookup yields CDR1 SNHLY and CDR2 FYNNEI. The CDR3 runs 15 residues. With 8 bases removed from V and 2 bases from J, the gap between germline ends came to 17 bases. In TCRdb, the 5' RACE reads were re-called with MiXCR into one record per CDR3 protein. The sample includes 110,000 or so distinct CDR3 sequences, 3.2% of them seen just once. Sequencing was carried out using PBMCs. The TCR was taken from a woman between 25 and 40 years old with multiple sclerosis. The chain is built from TRBV2 and TRBJ2-3; D tentatively fits TRBD1 or TRBD2 (5 bases each). The CDR3 protein is CASEGRTFPTDTQYF. In DNA form, the CDR3 reads TGTGCCAGCGAGGGGCGTACCTTCCCCACAGATACGCAGTATTTT.